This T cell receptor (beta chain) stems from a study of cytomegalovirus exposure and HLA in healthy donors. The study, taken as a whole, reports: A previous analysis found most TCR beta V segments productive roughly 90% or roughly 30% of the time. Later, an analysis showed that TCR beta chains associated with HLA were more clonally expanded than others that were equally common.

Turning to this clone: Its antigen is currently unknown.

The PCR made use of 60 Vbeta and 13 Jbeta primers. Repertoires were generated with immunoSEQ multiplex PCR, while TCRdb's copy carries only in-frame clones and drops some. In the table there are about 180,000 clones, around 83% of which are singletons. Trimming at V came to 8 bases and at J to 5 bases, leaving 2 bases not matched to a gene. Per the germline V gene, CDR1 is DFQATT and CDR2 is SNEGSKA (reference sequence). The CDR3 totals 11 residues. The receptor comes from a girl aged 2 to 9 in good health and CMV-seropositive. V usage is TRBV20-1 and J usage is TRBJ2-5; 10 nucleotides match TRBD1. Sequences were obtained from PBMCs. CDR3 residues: CSTDRGETQYF. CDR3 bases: TGCAGTACGGACAGGGGGGAGACCCAGTACTTC.